This T cell receptor (beta chain) was documented in a study of human T cells and chemical hapten exposure. Overall study findings and caveats: No alteration of TCRs above 1 in 1000 frequency was seen with DPC sensitization.

The time point is: pre-sensitization, week 0. Stated treatment: therapeutic diphenylcyclopropenone sensitization with weekly scalp DPC. Remarks on this clonotype: Its specificity is not known.

Germline V lookup: CDR1 SQVTM, CDR2 ANQGSEA. The CDR3 is 13 residues long. V lost 7 bases, J lost 3 bases, and 7 bases stayed unmatched. TCRdb re-analysed the RACE reads in MiXCR, keeping a single row per CDR3 protein. Of fewer than 300,000 distinct CDR3 sequences in the sample, 7.5% to 9% were seen once. This TCR was sampled from a man younger than 35 with alopecia areata. Some clones in this sample may be carry-over from other donors' samples. The sample was whole blood, taken in connection with sensitization to the hapten diphenylcyclopropenone (DPC). The gene calls are TRBV29-1 and TRBJ2-3, with 7 bases matching TRBD2. The CDR3 nucleotides read TGCAGCGGCCGGGGGGACCCAACAGATACGCAGTATTTT. Amino acid sequence: CSGRGDPTDTQYF.